This T cell receptor (beta chain) was recovered during a study of T cell responses to AZD1222 COVID-19 vaccine. Study-wide results and limits: Most donors were white British and more were female, and clonal diversity was possibly underestimated. It was only 6 or 7 AZD1222 recipients who were seropositive at baseline.

Notes on this clone: Its antigen is currently unknown.

Produced via immunoSEQ multiplex PCR; TCRdb's table is partial and in-frame only. The top ten hold around 5.1% of the sample, which has tens of thousands of clones, about 92% seen once. The CDR3 spans 17 residues. Trimming shortened V by 1 base and J by 4 bases, and 20 bases separated the two germline ends. Germline values: CDR1 SGHNT, CDR2 YYREEE (reference sequence). V gene TRBV5-4 combines with J gene TRBJ1-2; D may be TRBD1 (5 bases). The TCR originated in an adult who received the AZD1222 COVID-19 vaccine. Sample: peripheral blood, taken 28 days after the second AZD1222 dose. The CDR3 sequence is CASSLRPGTLRPYGYTF. The DNA of the CDR3 is TGTGCCAGCAGCTTGAGGCCAGGGACTCTACGGCCCTATGGCTACACCTTC.